The clone carrying this T cell receptor beta chain showed up just a few times. Its antigen is still unknown. TCRdb redid the calling of the 5' RACE reads with MiXCR, one entry per CDR3 protein. In the table there are about 450,000 distinct CDR3 sequences, more than 20% of which are singletons. The data were taken from a study of T-cell memory formation after mild COVID-19. Looking at the study overall: TCR clusters were largely donor specific. Overall study results and limits: The authors did not confirm SARS-CoV-2 specificity of second-wave clones peaking day 37.

J lost 4 bases, V lost 5 bases, and 14 bases had no gene match. Germline lookup yields CDR1 SGHVS and CDR2 FNYEAQ. The CDR3 loop spans 17 amino acids. The sequence came from an adult woman who had mild COVID-19 (a few samples of this study predate the infection). Cell type and time point are not known. Sequencing input: PBMCs or a T cell subset sorted from them (not recorded which). The chain recombines TRBV7-6 with TRBJ2-1; 7 positions match TRBD2. CDR3 bases: TGTGCCAGCAGCCTCACCGGCCGCGGGGGACTATACAATGAGCAGTTCTTC. As protein: CASSLTGRGGLYNEQFF.